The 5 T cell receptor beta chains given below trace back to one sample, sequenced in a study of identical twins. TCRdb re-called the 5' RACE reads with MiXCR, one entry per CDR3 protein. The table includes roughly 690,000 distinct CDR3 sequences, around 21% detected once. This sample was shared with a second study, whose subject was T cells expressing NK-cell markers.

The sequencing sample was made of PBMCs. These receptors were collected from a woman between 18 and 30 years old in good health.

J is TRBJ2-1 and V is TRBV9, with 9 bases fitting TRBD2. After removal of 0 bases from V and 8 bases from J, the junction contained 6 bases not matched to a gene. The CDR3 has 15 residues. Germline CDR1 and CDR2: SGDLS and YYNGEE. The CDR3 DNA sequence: TGTGCCAGCAGCGTAGTAGCGGGAGAGGGGTATGAGCAGTTCTTC. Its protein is CASSVVAGEGYEQFF.

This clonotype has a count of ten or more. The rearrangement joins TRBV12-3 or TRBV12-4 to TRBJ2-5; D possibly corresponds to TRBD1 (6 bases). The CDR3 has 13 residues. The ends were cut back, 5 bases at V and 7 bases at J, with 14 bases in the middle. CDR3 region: CASSDTGSATQYF. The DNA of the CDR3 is TGTGCCAGCAGTGACACAGGGTCGGCGACCCAGTACTTC.

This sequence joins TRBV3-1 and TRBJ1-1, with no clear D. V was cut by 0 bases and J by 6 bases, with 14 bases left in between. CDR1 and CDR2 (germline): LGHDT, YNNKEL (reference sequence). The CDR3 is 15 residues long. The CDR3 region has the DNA TGTGCCAGCAGCCAAGATGGGCGAAGTCCGGCTGAAGCTTTCTTT. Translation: CASSQDGRSPAEAFF. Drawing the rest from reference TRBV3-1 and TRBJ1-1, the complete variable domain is DTAVSQTPKYLVTQMGNDKSIKCEQNLGHDTMYWYKQDSKKFLKIMFSYNNKELIINETVPNRFSPKSPDKAHLNLHINSLELGDSAVYFCASSQDGRSPAEAFFGQGTRLTVV.

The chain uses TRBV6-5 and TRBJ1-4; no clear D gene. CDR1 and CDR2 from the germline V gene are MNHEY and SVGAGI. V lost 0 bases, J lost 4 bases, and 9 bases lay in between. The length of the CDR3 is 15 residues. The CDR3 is CASSYSTHRNEKLFF. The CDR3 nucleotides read TGTGCCAGCAGTTACTCAACACACCGTAATGAAAAACTGTTTTTT.

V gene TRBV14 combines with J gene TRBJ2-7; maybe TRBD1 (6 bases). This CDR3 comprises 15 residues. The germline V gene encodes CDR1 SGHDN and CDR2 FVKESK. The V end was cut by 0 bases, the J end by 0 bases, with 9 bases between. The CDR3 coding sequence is TGTGCCAGCAGCCAAGAGCCCAGGGGCTCCTACGAGCAGTACTTC. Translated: CASSQEPRGSYEQYF.